The 31 T cell receptor beta chains listed next were all sequenced from one sample in a study of T cell repertoires in cytomegalovirus infection. TCRdb reanalysed the reads using MiXCR and keeps one entry per CDR3 protein. Among around 100,000 distinct CDR3 sequences listed, 10% were seen once. The antigens of these receptors remain unknown. Sequencing was carried out using PBMCs, sequenced either directly or after in vitro stimulation (not recorded which). The source is a human donor in good health (CMV status not recorded). Some clones in this sample may be carry-over from other donors' samples.

This rearrangement joins TRBV11-3 to TRBJ2-5, with D possibly TRBD1 on 6 matching bases. Germline V gene sequence: CDR1 SGHNT, CDR2 YENEEA. This CDR3 contains 18 residues. Trimming removed 1 base at V and 2 bases at J, with 20 bases between. The DNA of the CDR3 is TGTGCCAGCAGCTTAGTGTTATCGGTGGTGGACAGTCAAGAGACCCAGTACTTC. It translates to CASSLVLSVVDSQETQYF.

In its sample, this clonotype was seen many times. The chain couples TRBV5-5 to TRBJ1-2; D perhaps matches TRBD1 (6 bases). The CDR3 contains 13 residues. Germline V gene sequence: CDR1 SGHKS, CDR2 YYEKEE (reference sequence). The V gene lost 6 bases and the J gene lost 6 bases, with 15 bases spanning the gap. DNA for the CDR3: TGTGCCAGCAACCAATACCGGACAGATGGCTACACCTTC. It yields the protein CASNQYRTDGYTF.

Ten or more counts support this clonotype. The J gene is TRBJ2-3, the V gene TRBV13; D perhaps matches TRBD2 (6 bases). The V gene's germline CDR1 is PRHDT and CDR2 FYEKMQ (reference sequence). The CDR3 has 15 amino acids. V lost 5 bases, J lost 0 bases, and 12 bases lay in between. This CDR3 is CASSRSGFSTDTQYF. The CDR3 bases are TGTGCCAGCAGCCGTAGCGGTTTTAGCACAGATACGCAGTATTTT.

The sample holds a few counts of this clonotype. The V gene is TRBV27, the J gene TRBJ2-4; the match to TRBD1 covers 7 bases. J gave up 6 bases and V 5 bases, and 4 bases lay outside the gene matches. Germline CDR1 is MNHEY and CDR2 is SMNVEV (reference sequence). The CDR3 is made up of 13 amino acids. CDR3 residues: CASSRGQGNIQYF. In DNA form, the CDR3 reads TGTGCCAGCAGTAGGGGGCAGGGAAACATTCAGTACTTC.

This clonotype has more than one count but fewer than ten. This rearrangement joins TRBV20-1 to TRBJ2-7; 11 bases agree with TRBD2. The CDR3 extends over 14 amino acids. Trimming at V came to 1 base and at J to 4 bases, leaving 3 bases not matched to a gene. Germline-derived CDR1 and CDR2 are DFQATT and SNEGSKA (reference sequence). The DNA of the CDR3 is TGCAGTGCTAGAGTTAGCGGGAGGGCTTACGAGCAGTACTTC. This encodes CSARVSGRAYEQYF.

This clonotype has ten or more counts. The V and J genes are TRBV27 and TRBJ1-1; 7 nucleotides align to TRBD1. This CDR3 region has 17 residues. The V and J ends lost 4 bases and 1 base, in that order; junction bases with no gene match: 12. The germline CDR1 and CDR2 sequences are MNHEY and SMNVEV (reference sequence). The CDR3 nucleotides read TGTGCCAGCAGTTACAGGGGTATAGGGTGGGCGAACACTGAAGCTTTCTTT. It is translated as CASSYRGIGWANTEAFF.

This clonotype was observed many times. The V gene is TRBV12-3 or TRBV12-4, the J gene TRBJ1-1, with TRBD1 matching 9 bases. This CDR3 has 15 amino acids. Trimming took 3 bases from V and 0 from J; bases not matched to a gene: 2. CDR3 DNA: TGTGCCAGCAGTTTCAGGGACAGGGTGAACACTGAAGCTTTCTTT. Amino acid sequence: CASSFRDRVNTEAFF.

This clonotype showed up just a few times. CDR3 sequence: CSVTRAGNTEAFF. The CDR3 DNA sequence: TGCAGCGTCACCCGGGCGGGTAACACTGAAGCTTTCTTT. The chain uses TRBV29-1 and TRBJ1-1, with unresolved D. Germline V CDR1 and CDR2: SQVTM, ANQGSEA. Trimming cost V 6 bases and J 2 bases, with 13 bases left between them. This CDR3 comprises 13 residues.

This clonotype was observed many times. This chain connects TRBV7-2 to TRBJ2-3; 9 nucleotides align to TRBD1. There are 16 residues in the CDR3. Losses at the gene ends were 5 bases for V and 0 bases for J; bases not matched to a gene: 6. In germline, CDR1 is SGHTA, CDR2 FQGNSA. CDR3 nucleotides: TGTGCCAGCAGCAGACAGGGGGGGACTAGCACAGATACGCAGTATTTT. The encoded protein is CASSRQGGTSTDTQYF.

This clonotype showed up many times. The chain has TRBV2 and TRBJ2-1, with D hard to call. From germline, CDR1 is SNHLY and CDR2 FYNNEI. Trimming took off 3 bases at V and 4 bases at J, with 7 bases between the two ends. The length of the CDR3 is 13 residues. CDR3 in amino acids: CASSDRNYNEQFF. The CDR3 coding sequence is TGTGCCAGCAGTGACAGGAATTACAATGAGCAGTTCTTC.

This clonotype was detected many times. This chain's CDR3 is CASSYRLADYSYEQYF. The CDR3 nucleotides are TGTGCCAGCAGTTACAGACTAGCGGATTACTCCTACGAGCAGTACTTC. The genes are TRBV6-6 and TRBJ2-7; 9 bases line up with TRBD2. This CDR3 region has 16 residues. J lost 0 bases, V lost 2 bases, and 5 bases had no gene match. Per the germline V gene, CDR1 is MNHNY and CDR2 is SVGAGI (reference sequence).

About this clonotype itself: This may be a read error: a much more frequent sequence differs by one nucleotide. The rearrangement links TRBV28 to TRBJ2-7; no definite D call. Trimming shortened V by 6 bases and J by 6 bases, and 12 bases separated the two germline ends. Germline CDR1 and CDR2: MDHEN and SYDVKM. The CDR3 covers 12 residues. The CDR3 loop reads CASSQNGFEQYF. The CDR3 region has the DNA TGTGCCAGCAGCCAGAACGGTTTCGAGCAGTACTTC. The full variable domain, its missing parts supplied by reference TRBV28 and TRBJ2-7, is DVKVTQSSRYLVKRTGEKVFLECVQDMDHENMFWYRQDPGLGLRLIYFSYDVKMKEKGDIPEGYSVSREKKERFSLILESASTNQTSMYLCASSQNGFEQYFGPGTRLTVT.

This clonotype was observed a handful of times. This sequence joins TRBV5-6 and TRBJ1-5, with D possibly being TRBD1 (5 bases). The CDR3 is made up of 14 amino acids. The V and J ends lost 0 bases and 7 bases respectively, with 11 bases between them. Germline values: CDR1 SGHDT, CDR2 YYEEEE. The CDR3 region is CASSLGAGGQPQHF. The DNA for the CDR3 is TGTGCCAGCAGCTTGGGGGCTGGGGGACAGCCCCAGCATTTT. Full variable domain (outside the CDR3, taken from reference TRBV5-6 and TRBJ1-5): DAGVTQSPTHLIKTRGQQVTLRCSPKSGHDTVSWYQQALGQGPQFIFQYYEEEERQRGNFPDRFSGHQFPNYSSELNVNALLLGDSALYLCASSLGAGGQPQHFGDGTRLSIL.

This clonotype was detected many times. The chain couples TRBV6-2 or TRBV6-3 to TRBJ2-7, with 9 nucleotides matching TRBD2. The CDR3 is 14 residues long. Trimming took 11 bases from V and 1 from J; bases not matched to a gene: 9. CDR1 is MNHEY, CDR2 SVGEGT, per germline. Written as DNA, the CDR3 is TGTGCCTCCGGCAGTCTAGCGGGGTCCTACGAGCAGTACTTC. As protein: CASGSLAGSYEQYF.

The rearrangement links TRBV20-1 to TRBJ2-2, with a possible D match to TRBD2 (5 bases). The CDR3 totals 16 residues. The ends were cut back, 0 bases at V and 2 bases at J, with 13 bases in the middle. Per the germline V gene, CDR1 is DFQATT and CDR2 is SNEGSKA (reference sequence). The CDR3 sequence: CSARDRRRANTGELFF. Written as DNA, the CDR3 is TGCAGTGCTAGAGATCGTCGGCGGGCCAACACCGGGGAGCTGTTTTTT.

This clonotype turned up a few times. The chain links TRBV6-6 to TRBJ2-1; TRBD2 matches 8 bases. Germline loops: CDR1 MNHNY, CDR2 SVGAGI (reference sequence). The CDR3 contains 16 residues. Germline trimming cut 2 bases from V and 6 bases from J; bases unmatched to any gene: 9. CDR3 sequence reads: CASSYGTSFSINEQFF. The DNA of the CDR3 is TGTGCCAGCAGTTACGGGACTAGTTTCTCCATCAATGAGCAGTTCTTC.

This clonotype has at least ten counts. This chain links TRBV7-9 with TRBJ2-4, with a possible D match to TRBD1 (6 bases). Germline V lookup: CDR1 SEHNR, CDR2 FQNEAQ (reference sequence). Trimming removed 3 bases at V and 12 bases at J, with 18 bases between. CDR3 length equals 14 residues. The CDR3 DNA reads as TGTGCCAGCAGCTTCCCAACACCCAGGGACACTCAGTACTTC. Its protein is CASSFPTPRDTQYF.

This clonotype was seen repeatedly, ten times or more. V usage is TRBV11-2 and J usage is TRBJ2-1; 10 nucleotides line up with TRBD2. Germline lookup yields CDR1 SGHAT and CDR2 FQNNGV. Trimming removed 4 bases from V and 4 bases from J; junction bases left unmatched: 4. The CDR3 totals 15 residues. The CDR3 region has the DNA TGTGCCAGCAGCTACCGAGCGGGAGGGTACAATGAGCAGTTCTTC. Translation: CASSYRAGGYNEQFF. The full variable domain, in which reference TRBV11-2 and TRBJ2-1 provide the parts outside the CDR3, is EAGVAQSPRYKIIEKRQSVAFWCNPISGHATLYWYQQILGQGPKLLIQFQNNGVVDDSQLPKDRFSAERLKGVDSTLKIQPAKLEDSAVYLCASSYRAGGYNEQFFGPGTRLTVL.

This clonotype was picked up many times. The chain employs TRBV7-6 and TRBJ2-3; D might be TRBD2 (5 bases). The CDR3 runs 13 residues. CDR1 is SGHVS and CDR2 is FNYEAQ in the germline V gene. The V gene lost 5 bases and the J gene lost 2 bases, with 8 bases spanning the gap. In nucleotides, the CDR3 is TGTGCCAGCAGCCCCGGACTCACAGATACGCAGTATTTT. Translating gives CASSPGLTDTQYF.

This clonotype was observed a single time. The CDR3 is CASSRIYNEQFF. DNA for the CDR3: TGCGCCAGCAGTAGGATCTACAATGAGCAGTTCTTC. The V gene is TRBV10-2, the J gene TRBJ2-1; no definite D call. The CDR3 is 12 residues long. Germline-derived CDR1 and CDR2 are WSHSY and SAAADI. With 5 bases removed from V and 3 bases from J, the gap between germline ends came to 5 bases.

This clonotype came up many times. V usage is TRBV7-9 and J usage is TRBJ2-3; TRBD2 aligns across 11 bases. Germline CDR1 SEHNR, CDR2 FQNEAQ (reference sequence). There are 15 residues in the CDR3. V lost 4 bases and J lost 4; bases outside the gene matches: 4. CDR3 loop: CASSSASGGPDTQYF. CDR3 bases: TGTGCCAGCAGCTCCGCTAGCGGGGGGCCAGATACGCAGTATTTT.

For this clonotype: With a much larger clone just one base away, this may be a read error. V is TRBV28 and J is TRBJ1-1, with unresolved D. Germline CDR1 is MDHEN and CDR2 is SYDVKM. Trimming shortened V by 4 bases and J by 3 bases, and 6 bases separated the two germline ends. The CDR3 has 12 residues. DNA of the CDR3: TGTGCCAGCAGTTCCGTATACACTGAAGCTTTCTTT. Its protein product is CASSSVYTEAFF.

This clonotype was seen ten or more times. The V gene is TRBV6-6, the J gene TRBJ1-6; TRBD1 agrees at 8 bases. V dropped 6 bases and J dropped 6; count of bases not matched to a gene: 7. There are 15 residues in the CDR3. Per germline, CDR1 MNHNY and CDR2 SVGAGI (reference sequence). The CDR3 loop is CASRGWDRTNSPLHF. The CDR3, as DNA: TGTGCCAGCAGAGGGTGGGACAGGACTAATTCACCCCTCCACTTT.

This clonotype was recorded many times. The chain employs TRBV5-4 and TRBJ2-3; maybe TRBD1 (6 bases). The germline V and J ends were trimmed by 1 base and 7 bases, with 19 bases remaining between them. This CDR3 has 16 amino acids. Per the germline V gene, CDR1 is SGHNT and CDR2 is YYREEE (reference sequence). The CDR3 spells CASSLLRGRGGNTQYF. DNA for the CDR3: TGTGCCAGCAGCTTGTTGAGGGGGAGAGGAGGAAATACGCAGTATTTT.

The J gene is TRBJ2-7, the V gene TRBV29-1; D not certain. CDR1 and CDR2 from the germline V gene are SQVTM and ANQGSEA. The length of the CDR3 is 11 residues. Trimming removed 5 bases from V and 3 bases from J, with 8 bases in between. CDR3 residues: CSVREDYEQYF. CDR3 sequence (DNA): TGCAGCGTTAGGGAAGACTACGAGCAGTACTTC.

In its sample, this clonotype was seen many times. This sequence joins TRBV12-3 or TRBV12-4 and TRBJ2-2; D remains unclear. The V and J ends lost 5 bases and 6 bases respectively, with 16 bases between them. CDR3 length: 15 residues. CDR3 nucleotides: TGTGCCAGCAGTCCCCATAGGTCGGAAGCCGGGGAGCTGTTTTTT. This codes for CASSPHRSEAGELFF.

About this clonotype: This may be a read error, as it is one base from a much larger clone. The chain links TRBV28 to TRBJ2-7; the D gene is possibly TRBD1 (6 bases). Germline V gene sequence: CDR1 MDHEN, CDR2 SYDVKM. With 7 bases removed from V and 3 bases from J, the gap between germline ends came to 22 bases. CDR3 length: 16 residues. The CDR3 sequence: CASNTFPGSGVYEQYF. CDR3 DNA sequence: TGTGCCAGCAATACATTCCCCGGGTCAGGGGTCTACGAGCAGTACTTC.

The V gene is TRBV19, the J gene TRBJ1-1; D not certain. The germline V gene encodes CDR1 LNHDA and CDR2 SQIVND (reference sequence). The CDR3 consists of 12 residues. Trimming took off 5 bases at V and 0 bases at J, with 4 bases between the two ends. CDR3 DNA: TGTGCCAGTAGTGGTGTGAACACTGAAGCTTTCTTT. It codes for CASSGVNTEAFF. The complete variable domain, with remaining parts taken from reference TRBV19 and TRBJ1-1, reads DGGITQSPKYLFRKEGQNVTLSCEQNLNHDAMYWYRQDPGQGLRLIYYSQIVNDFQKGDIAEGYSVSREKKESFPLTVTSAQKNPTAFYLCASSGVNTEAFFGQGTRLTVV.

There are many counts of this clonotype. V gene TRBV7-2 combines with J gene TRBJ2-5, with D hard to call. Trimming left V 1 base short and J 3 bases short, with 9 bases between. Germline CDR1 and CDR2: SGHTA and FQGNSA. The CDR3 runs 14 residues. The CDR3 sequence: CASSLDLGKETQYF. The CDR3 DNA reads TGTGCCAGCAGCTTAGATTTAGGGAAAGAGACCCAGTACTTC.

There are many counts of this clonotype. The chain couples TRBV7-9 to TRBJ1-4, with 7 nucleotides matching TRBD1. J was trimmed by 1 base and V by 5 bases; bases with no gene match: 4. This CDR3 spans 15 amino acids. Germline CDR1 and CDR2: SEHNR and FQNEAQ (reference sequence). Here the CDR3 reads CASSQRQGTNEKLFF. CDR3 bases: TGTGCCAGCAGCCAACGACAGGGAACTAATGAAAAACTGTTTTTT.

This clonotype was seen a few times. J is TRBJ2-7 and V is TRBV28, with D possibly being TRBD1 or TRBD2 (5 bases each). The CDR3 extends over 13 amino acids. V was clipped by 7 bases and J by 5 bases, with 15 bases between them. Germline CDR1 MDHEN, CDR2 SYDVKM. The CDR3 nucleotides read TGTGCCAGCACGCCAGGGAGAGGGGACGAGCAGTACTTC. Translation: CASTPGRGDEQYF. Full variable domain (missing parts from reference TRBV28 and TRBJ2-7): DVKVTQSSRYLVKRTGEKVFLECVQDMDHENMFWYRQDPGLGLRLIYFSYDVKMKEKGDIPEGYSVSREKKERFSLILESASTNQTSMYLCASTPGRGDEQYFGPGTRLTVT.